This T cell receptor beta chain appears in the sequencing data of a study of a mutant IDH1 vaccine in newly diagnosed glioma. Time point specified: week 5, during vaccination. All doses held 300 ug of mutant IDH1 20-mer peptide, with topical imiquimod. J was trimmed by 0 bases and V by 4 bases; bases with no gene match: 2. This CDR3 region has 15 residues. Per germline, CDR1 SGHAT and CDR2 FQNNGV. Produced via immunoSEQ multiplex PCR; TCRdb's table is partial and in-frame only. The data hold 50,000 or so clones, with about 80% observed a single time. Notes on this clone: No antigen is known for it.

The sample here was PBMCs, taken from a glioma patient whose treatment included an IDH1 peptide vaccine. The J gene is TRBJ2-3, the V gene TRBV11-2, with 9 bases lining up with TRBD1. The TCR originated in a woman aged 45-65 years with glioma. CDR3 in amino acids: CASSSQGASTDTQYF. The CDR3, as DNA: TGTGCCAGCAGCTCACAGGGGGCGAGCACAGATACGCAGTATTTT.